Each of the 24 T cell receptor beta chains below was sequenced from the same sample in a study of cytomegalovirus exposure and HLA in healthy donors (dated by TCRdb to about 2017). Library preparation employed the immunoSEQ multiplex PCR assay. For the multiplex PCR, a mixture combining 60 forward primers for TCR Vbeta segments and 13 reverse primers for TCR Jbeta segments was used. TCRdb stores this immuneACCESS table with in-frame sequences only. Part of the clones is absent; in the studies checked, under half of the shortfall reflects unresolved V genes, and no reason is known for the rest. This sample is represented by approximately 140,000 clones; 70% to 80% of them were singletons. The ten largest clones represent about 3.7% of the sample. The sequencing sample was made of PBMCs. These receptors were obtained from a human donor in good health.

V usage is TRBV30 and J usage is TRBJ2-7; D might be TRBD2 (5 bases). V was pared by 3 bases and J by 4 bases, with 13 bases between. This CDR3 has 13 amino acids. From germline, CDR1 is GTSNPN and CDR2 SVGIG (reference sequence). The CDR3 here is CAWRADRTYEQYF. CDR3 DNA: TGTGCCTGGAGAGCAGATAGGACTTACGAGCAGTACTTC.

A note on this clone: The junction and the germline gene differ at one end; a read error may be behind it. The CDR3 DNA reads TGTGCCTGGATGGAGTCGCGGTATGGCTACCCCTTC. This translates into CAWMESRYGYPF. The V gene is TRBV30, the J gene TRBJ1-2; D is undetermined. CDR1 GTSNPN and CDR2 SVGIG come from the germline V gene (reference sequence). The CDR3 contains 12 residues.

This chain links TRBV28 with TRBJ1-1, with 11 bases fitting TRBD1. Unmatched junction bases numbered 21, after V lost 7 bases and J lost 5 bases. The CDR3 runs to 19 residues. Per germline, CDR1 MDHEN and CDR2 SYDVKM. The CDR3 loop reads CASIEDRGLVVASVTEAFF. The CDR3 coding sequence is TGTGCCAGCATAGAGGACAGGGGGCTGGTGGTGGCCTCTGTAACTGAAGCTTTCTTT.

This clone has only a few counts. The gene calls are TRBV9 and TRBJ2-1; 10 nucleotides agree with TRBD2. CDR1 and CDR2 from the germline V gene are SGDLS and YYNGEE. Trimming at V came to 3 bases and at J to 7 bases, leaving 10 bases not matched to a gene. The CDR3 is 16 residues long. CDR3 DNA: TGTGCCAGCAGCGGGCCACCCAGCGGGAGGGATAATGAGCAGTTCTTC. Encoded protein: CASSGPPSGRDNEQFF.

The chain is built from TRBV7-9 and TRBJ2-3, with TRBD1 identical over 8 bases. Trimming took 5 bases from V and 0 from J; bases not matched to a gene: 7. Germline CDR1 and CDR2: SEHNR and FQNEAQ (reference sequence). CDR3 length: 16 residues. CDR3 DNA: TGTGCCAGCAGCCCTCGGACAGGGAGAAGCACAGATACGCAGTATTTT. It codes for CASSPRTGRSTDTQYF.

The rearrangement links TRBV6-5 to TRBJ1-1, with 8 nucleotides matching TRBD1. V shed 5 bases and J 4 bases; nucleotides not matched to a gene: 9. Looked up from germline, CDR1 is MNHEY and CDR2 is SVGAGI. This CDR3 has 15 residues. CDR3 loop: CASSHHPDRATEAFF. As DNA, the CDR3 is TGTGCCAGCAGTCATCATCCGGACAGGGCCACTGAAGCTTTCTTT.

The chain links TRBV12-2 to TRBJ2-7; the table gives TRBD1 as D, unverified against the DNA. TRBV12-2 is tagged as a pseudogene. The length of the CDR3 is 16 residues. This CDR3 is CASRLRRTGGTYEQYF. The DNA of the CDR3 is TGTGCAAGTCGCTTACGTAGGACAGGAGGAACCTACGAGCAGTACTTC.

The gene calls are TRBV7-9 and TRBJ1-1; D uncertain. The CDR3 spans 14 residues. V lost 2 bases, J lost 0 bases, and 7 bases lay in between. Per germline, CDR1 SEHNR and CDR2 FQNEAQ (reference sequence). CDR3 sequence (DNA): TGTGCCAGCAGCTTAATTCCCTTGAACACTGAAGCTTTCTTT. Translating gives CASSLIPLNTEAFF.

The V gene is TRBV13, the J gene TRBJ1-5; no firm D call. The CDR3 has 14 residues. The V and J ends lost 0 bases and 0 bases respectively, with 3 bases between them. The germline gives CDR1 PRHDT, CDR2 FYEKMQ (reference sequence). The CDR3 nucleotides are TGTGCCAGCAGCTTAGGGTATAGCAATCAGCCCCAGCATTTT. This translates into CASSLGYSNQPQHF.

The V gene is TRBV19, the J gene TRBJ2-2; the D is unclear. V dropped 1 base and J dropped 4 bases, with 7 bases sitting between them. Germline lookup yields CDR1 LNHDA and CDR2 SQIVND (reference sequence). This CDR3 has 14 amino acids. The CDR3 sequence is CASSIGGLTGELFF. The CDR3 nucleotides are TGTGCCAGTAGTATAGGAGGCCTCACCGGGGAGCTGTTTTTT. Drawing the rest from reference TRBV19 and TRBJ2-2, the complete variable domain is DGGITQSPKYLFRKEGQNVTLSCEQNLNHDAMYWYRQDPGQGLRLIYYSQIVNDFQKGDIAEGYSVSREKKESFPLTVTSAQKNPTAFYLCASSIGGLTGELFFGEGSRLTVL.

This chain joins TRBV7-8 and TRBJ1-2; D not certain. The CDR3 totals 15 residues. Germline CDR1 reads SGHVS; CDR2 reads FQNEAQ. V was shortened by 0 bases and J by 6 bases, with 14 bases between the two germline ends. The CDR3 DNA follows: TGTGCCAGCAGCTTAGCGGTGTACGGGCGGGATGGCTACACCTTC. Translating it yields CASSLAVYGRDGYTF.

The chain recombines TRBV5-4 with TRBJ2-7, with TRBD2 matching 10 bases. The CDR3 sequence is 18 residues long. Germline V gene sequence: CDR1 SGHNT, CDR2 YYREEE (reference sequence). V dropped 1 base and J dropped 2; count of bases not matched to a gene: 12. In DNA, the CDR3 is TGTGCCAGCAGCTTGTGGCTAGCGGGGGATTTACACCCCTACGAGCAGTACTTC. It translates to CASSLWLAGDLHPYEQYF.

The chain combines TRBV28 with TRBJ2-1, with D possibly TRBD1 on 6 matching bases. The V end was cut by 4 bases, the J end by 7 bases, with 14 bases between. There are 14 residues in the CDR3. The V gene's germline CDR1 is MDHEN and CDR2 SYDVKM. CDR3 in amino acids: CASSYRVPGNEQFF. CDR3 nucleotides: TGTGCCAGCAGTTACAGGGTCCCCGGAAATGAGCAGTTCTTC.

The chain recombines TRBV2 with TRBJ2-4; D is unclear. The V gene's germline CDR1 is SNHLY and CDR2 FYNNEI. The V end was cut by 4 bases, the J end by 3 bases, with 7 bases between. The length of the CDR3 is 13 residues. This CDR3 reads CASSAENKNIQYF. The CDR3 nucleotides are TGTGCCAGCAGTGCGGAGAACAAAAACATTCAGTACTTC.

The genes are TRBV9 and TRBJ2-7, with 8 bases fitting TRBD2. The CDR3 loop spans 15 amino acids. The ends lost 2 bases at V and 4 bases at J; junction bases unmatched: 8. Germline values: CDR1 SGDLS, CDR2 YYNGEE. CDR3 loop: CASSVSGGASYEQYF. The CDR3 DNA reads TGTGCCAGCAGCGTGTCCGGGGGGGCCTCGTACGAGCAGTACTTC.

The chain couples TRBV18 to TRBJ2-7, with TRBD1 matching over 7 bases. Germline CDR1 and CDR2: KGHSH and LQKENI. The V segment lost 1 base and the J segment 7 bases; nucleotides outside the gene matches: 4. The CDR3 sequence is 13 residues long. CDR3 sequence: CASSPRGTAEQYF. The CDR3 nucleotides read TGTGCCAGCTCACCACGGGGGACAGCTGAGCAGTACTTC.

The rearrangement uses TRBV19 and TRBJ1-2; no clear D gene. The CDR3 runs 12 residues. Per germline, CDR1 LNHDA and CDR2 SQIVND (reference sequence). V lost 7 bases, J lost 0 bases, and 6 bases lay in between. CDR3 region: CASTRANYGYTF. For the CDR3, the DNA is TGTGCCAGTACAAGAGCTAACTATGGCTACACCTTC. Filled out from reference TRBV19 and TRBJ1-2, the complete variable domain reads DGGITQSPKYLFRKEGQNVTLSCEQNLNHDAMYWYRQDPGQGLRLIYYSQIVNDFQKGDIAEGYSVSREKKESFPLTVTSAQKNPTAFYLCASTRANYGYTFGSGTRLTVV.

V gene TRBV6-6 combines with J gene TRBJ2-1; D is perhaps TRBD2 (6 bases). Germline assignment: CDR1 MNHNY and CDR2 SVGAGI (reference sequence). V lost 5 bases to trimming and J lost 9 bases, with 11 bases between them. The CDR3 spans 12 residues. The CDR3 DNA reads TGTGCCAGCAGTAAACTAGCTGGTGAGCAGTTCTTC. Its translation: CASSKLAGEQFF.

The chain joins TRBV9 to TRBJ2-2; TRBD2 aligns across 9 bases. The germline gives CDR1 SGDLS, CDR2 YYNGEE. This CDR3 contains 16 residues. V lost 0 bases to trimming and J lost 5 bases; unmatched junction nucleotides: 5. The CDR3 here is CASSVAGGGATGELFF. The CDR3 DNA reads TGTGCCAGCAGCGTAGCCGGCGGGGGGGCGACCGGGGAGCTGTTTTTT.

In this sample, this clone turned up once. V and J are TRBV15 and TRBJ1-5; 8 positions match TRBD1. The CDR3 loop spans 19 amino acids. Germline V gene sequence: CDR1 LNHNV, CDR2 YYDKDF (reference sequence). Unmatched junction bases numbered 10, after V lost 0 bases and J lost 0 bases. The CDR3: CATSREGSGGDDSNQPQHF. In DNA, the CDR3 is TGTGCCACCAGCAGAGAGGGGTCAGGGGGCGATGATAGCAATCAGCCCCAGCATTTT.

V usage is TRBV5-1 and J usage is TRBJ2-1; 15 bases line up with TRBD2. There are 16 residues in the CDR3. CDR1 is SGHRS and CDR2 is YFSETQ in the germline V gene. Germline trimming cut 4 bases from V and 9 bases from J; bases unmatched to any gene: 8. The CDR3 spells CASSGGLAGGIGEQFF. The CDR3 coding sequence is TGCGCCAGCAGCGGGGGACTAGCGGGGGGTATTGGTGAGCAGTTCTTC.

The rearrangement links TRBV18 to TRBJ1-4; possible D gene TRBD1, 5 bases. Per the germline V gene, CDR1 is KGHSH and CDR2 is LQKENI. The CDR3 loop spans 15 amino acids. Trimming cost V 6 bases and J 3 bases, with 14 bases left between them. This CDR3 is CASSRTTVSNEKLFF. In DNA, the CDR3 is TGTGCCAGCTCCCGTACGACAGTATCTAATGAAAAACTGTTTTTT. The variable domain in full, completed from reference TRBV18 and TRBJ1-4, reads NAGVMQNPRHLVRRRGQEARLRCSPMKGHSHVYWYRQLPEEGLKFMVYLQKENIIDESGMPKERFSAEFPKEGPSILRIQQVVRGDSAAYFCASSRTTVSNEKLFFGSGTQLSVL.

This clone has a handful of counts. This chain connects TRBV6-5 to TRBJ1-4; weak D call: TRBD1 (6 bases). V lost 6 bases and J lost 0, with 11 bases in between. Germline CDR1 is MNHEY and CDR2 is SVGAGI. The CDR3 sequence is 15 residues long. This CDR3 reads CASRPDRTTNEKLFF. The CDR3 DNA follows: TGTGCCAGCAGGCCCGACAGGACAACTAATGAAAAACTGTTTTTT.

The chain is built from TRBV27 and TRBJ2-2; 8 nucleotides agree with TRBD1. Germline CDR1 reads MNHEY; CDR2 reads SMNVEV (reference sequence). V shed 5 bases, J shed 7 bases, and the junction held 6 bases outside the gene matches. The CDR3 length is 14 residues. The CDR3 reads CASSPGGFGGELFF. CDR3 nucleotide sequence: TGTGCCAGCAGTCCAGGGGGCTTCGGCGGGGAGCTGTTTTTT.